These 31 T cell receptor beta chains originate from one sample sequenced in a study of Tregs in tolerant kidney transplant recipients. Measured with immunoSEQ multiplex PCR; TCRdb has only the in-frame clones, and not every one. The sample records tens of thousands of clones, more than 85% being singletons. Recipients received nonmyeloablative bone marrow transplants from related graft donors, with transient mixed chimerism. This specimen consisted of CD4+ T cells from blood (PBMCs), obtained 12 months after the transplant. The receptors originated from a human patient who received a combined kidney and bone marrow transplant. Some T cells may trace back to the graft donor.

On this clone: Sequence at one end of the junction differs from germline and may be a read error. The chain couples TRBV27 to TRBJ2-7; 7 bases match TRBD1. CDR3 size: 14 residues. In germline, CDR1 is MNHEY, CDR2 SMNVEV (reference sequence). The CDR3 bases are TGTGTCAGCAGTGGAACGACAGGGTGGTACGAGCAGTACTTC. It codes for CVSSGTTGWYEQYF.

CDR3 sequence reads: CASSLPPTTSGRTNEQYF. The CDR3 region has the DNA TGTGCCAGCAGCTTACCCCCGACGACTAGCGGGAGAACGAACGAGCAGTACTTC. The chain uses TRBV7-2 and TRBJ2-7; 12 nucleotides agree with TRBD2. CDR1 SGHTA and CDR2 FQGNSA come from the germline V gene. The V gene end was trimmed by 2 bases and the J gene end by 5 bases; junction bases not matched to a gene: 13. The CDR3 covers 18 residues.

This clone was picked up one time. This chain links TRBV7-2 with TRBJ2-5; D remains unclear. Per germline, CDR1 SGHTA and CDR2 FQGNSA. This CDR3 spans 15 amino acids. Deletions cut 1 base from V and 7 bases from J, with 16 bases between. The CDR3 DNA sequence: TGTGCCAGCAGCTTAGTAGGCAGGTCTGTGGGGACCCAGTACTTC. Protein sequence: CASSLVGRSVGTQYF.

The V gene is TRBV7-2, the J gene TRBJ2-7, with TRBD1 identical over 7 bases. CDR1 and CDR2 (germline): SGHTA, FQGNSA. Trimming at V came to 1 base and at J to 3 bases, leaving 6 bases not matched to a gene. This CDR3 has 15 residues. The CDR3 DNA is TGTGCCAGCAGCTTAGAGGCGACAGGGAGCTACGAGCAGTACTTC. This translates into CASSLEATGSYEQYF.

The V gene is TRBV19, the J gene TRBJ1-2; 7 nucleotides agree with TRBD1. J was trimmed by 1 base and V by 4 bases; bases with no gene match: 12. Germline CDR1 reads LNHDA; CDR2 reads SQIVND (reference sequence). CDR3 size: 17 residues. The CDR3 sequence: CASSSFGQAPLNYGYTF. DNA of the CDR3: TGTGCCAGTAGTAGCTTCGGACAGGCGCCCCTTAACTATGGCTACACCTTC.

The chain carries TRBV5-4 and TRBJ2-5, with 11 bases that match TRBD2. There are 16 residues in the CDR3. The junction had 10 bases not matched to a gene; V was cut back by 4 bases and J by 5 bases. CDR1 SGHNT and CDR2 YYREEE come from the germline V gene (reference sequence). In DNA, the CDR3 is TGTGCCAGCAGCCTCCCGGGACTAGCGGTTTCGGAGACCCAGTACTTC. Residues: CASSLPGLAVSETQYF.

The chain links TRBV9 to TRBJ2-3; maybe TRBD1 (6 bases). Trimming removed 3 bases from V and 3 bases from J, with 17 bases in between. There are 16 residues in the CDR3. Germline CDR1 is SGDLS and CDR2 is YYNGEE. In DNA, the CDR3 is TGTGCCAGCAGCGGGGGGCAGGGTGGGAATACAGATACGCAGTATTTT. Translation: CASSGGQGGNTDTQYF.

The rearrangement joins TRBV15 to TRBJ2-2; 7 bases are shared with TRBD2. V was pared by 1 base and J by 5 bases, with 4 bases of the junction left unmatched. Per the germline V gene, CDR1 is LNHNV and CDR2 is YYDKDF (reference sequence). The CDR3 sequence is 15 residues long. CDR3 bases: TGTGCCACCAGCAGAGCGCGGGGGTTTACCGGGGAGCTGTTTTTT. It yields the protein CATSRARGFTGELFF.

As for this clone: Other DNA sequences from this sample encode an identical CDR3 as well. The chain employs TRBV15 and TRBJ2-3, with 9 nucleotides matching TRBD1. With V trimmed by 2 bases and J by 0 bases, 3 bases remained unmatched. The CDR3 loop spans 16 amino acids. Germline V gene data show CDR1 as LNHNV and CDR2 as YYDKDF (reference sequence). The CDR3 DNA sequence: TGTGCCACCAGCAGATGGGGACAGGGCAGCACAGATACGCAGTATTTT. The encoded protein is CATSRWGQGSTDTQYF. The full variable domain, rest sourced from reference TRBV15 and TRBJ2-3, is DAMVIQNPRYQVTQFGKPVTLSCSQTLNHNVMYWYQQKSSQAPKLLFHYYDKDFNNEADTPDNFQSRRPNTSFCFLDIRSPGLGDTAMYLCATSRWGQGSTDTQYFGPGTRLTVL.

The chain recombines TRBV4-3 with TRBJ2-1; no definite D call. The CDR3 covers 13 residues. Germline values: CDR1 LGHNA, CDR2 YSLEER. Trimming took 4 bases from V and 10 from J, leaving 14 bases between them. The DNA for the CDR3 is TGCGCCAGCAGCCGACTCTTATTCAGCGAGCAGTTCTTC. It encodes CASSRLLFSEQFF.

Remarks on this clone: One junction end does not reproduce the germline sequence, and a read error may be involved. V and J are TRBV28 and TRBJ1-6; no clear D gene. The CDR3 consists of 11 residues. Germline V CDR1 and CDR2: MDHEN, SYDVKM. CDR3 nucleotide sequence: TGTGCCAGCAGCTATAATTCCCCCCTCCACTTT. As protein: CASSYNSPLHF.

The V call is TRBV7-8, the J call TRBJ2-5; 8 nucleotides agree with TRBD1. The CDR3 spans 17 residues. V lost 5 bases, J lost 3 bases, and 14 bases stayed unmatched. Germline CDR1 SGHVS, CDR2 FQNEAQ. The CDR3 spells CASSPYRSVDREETQYF. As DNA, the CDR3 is TGTGCCAGCAGCCCATACCGCTCCGTGGACAGGGAAGAGACCCAGTACTTC. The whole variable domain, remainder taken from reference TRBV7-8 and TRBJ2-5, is GAGVSQSPRYKVAKRGQDVALRCDPISGHVSLFWYQQALGQGPEFLTYFQNEAQLDKSGLPSDRFFAERPEGSVSTLKIQRTQQEDSAVYLCASSPYRSVDREETQYFGPGTRLLVL.

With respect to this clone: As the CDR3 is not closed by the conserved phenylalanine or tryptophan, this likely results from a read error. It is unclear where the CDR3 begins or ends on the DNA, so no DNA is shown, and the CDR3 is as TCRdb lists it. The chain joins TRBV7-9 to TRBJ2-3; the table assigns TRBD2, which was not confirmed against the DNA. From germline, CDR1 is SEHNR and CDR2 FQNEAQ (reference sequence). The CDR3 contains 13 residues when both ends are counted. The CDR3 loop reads CASSLGFLAGAQL.

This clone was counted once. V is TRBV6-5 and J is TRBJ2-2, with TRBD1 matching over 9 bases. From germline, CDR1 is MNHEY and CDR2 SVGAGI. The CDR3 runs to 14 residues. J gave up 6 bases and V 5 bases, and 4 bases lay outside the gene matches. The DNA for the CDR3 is TGTGCCAGCAGTAGGGACAGGGAGGCCGGGGAGCTGTTTTTT. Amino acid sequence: CASSRDREAGELFF.

CDR3 bases: TGTGCCAGCAAGGGAGGGACACCGAACACCGGGGAGCTGTTTTTT. Its protein product is CASKGGTPNTGELFF. This chain joins TRBV7-2 and TRBJ2-2; D perhaps matches TRBD2 (7 bases). Per the germline V gene, CDR1 is SGHTA and CDR2 is FQGNSA. The CDR3 extends over 15 amino acids. V dropped 7 bases and J dropped 0 bases, with 12 bases sitting between them.

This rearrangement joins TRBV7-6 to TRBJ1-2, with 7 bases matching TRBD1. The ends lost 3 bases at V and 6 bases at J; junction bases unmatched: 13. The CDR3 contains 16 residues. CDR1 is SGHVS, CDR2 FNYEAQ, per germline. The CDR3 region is CASSFGLMRGHHGYTF. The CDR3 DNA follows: TGTGCCAGCAGCTTCGGTTTGATGAGGGGGCATCATGGCTACACCTTC.

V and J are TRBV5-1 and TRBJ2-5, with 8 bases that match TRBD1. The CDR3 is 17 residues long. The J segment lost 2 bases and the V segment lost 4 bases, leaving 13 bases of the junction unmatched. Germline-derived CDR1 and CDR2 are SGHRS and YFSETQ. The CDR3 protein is CASSRVTGALTQETQYF. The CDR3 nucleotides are TGCGCCAGCAGCCGGGTGACAGGGGCGCTAACTCAAGAGACCCAGTACTTC.

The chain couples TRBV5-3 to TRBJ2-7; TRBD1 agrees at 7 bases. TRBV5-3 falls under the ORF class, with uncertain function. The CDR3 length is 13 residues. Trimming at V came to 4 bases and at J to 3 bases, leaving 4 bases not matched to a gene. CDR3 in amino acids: CARSGQVLYEQYF. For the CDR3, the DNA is TGTGCCAGAAGCGGACAGGTCCTCTACGAGCAGTACTTC.

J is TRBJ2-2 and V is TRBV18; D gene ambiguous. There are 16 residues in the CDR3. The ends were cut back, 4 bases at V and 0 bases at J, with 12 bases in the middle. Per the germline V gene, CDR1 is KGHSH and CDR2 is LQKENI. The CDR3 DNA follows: TGTGCCAGCTCACGAAACAGAGACGCGAACACCGGGGAGCTGTTTTTT. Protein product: CASSRNRDANTGELFF.

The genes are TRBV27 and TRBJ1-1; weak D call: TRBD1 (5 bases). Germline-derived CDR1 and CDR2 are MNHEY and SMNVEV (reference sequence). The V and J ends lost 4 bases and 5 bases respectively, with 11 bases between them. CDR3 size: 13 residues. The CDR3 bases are TGTGCCAGCAGTTCTCGGGGGAGTACTGAAGCTTTCTTT. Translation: CASSSRGSTEAFF.

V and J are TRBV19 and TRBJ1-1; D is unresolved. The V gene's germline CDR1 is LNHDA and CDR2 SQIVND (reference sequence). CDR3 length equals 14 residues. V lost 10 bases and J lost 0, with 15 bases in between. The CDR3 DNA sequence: TGTGCCACTCCGGAGCAGCTCATGAACACTGAAGCTTTCTTT. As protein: CATPEQLMNTEAFF.

The CDR3 nucleotides are TGTGCCAGCAGCCCCGGGTTGGGTGGAAACACCATATATTTT. This translates into CASSPGLGGNTIYF. The chain combines TRBV5-4 with TRBJ1-3; D is unresolved. The CDR3 has 14 amino acids. Germline assignment: CDR1 SGHNT and CDR2 YYREEE (reference sequence). V lost 4 bases and J 3 bases, leaving 11 bases between the germline ends.

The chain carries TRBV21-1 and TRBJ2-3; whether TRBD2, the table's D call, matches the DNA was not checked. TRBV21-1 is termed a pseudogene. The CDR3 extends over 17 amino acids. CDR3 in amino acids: CASSKGRRSRITDTQYF. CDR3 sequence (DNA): TGTGCCAGCAGCAAAGGTAGGAGGAGTCGGATAACAGATACGCAGTATTTT.

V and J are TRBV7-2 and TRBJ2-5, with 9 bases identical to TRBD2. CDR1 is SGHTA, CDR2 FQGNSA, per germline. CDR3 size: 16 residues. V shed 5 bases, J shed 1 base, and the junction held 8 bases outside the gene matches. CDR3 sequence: CASSLGLAGLQETQYF. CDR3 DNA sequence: TGTGCCAGCAGCCTGGGACTAGCAGGTCTCCAAGAGACCCAGTACTTC.

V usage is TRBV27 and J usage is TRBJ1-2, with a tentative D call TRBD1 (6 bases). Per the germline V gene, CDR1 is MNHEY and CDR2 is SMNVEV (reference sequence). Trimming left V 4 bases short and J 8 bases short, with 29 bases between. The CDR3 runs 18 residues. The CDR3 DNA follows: TGTGCCAGCAGTTCCCCCCCGGGACAAGCCCCTCAAGACGGAGGCTACACCTTC. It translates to CASSSPPGQAPQDGGYTF.

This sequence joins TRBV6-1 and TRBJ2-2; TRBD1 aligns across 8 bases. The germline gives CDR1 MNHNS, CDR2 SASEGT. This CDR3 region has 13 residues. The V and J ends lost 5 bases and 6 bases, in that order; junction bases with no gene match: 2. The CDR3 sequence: CASSKQGAGELFF. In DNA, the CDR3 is TGTGCCAGCAGTAAACAGGGGGCCGGGGAGCTGTTTTTT.

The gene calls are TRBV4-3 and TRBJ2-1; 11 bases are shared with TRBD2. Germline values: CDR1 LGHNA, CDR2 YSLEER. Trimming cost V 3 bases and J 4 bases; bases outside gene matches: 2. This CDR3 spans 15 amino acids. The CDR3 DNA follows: TGCGCCAGCAGCCATGGGACTAGCGGATACAATGAGCAGTTCTTC. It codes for CASSHGTSGYNEQFF.

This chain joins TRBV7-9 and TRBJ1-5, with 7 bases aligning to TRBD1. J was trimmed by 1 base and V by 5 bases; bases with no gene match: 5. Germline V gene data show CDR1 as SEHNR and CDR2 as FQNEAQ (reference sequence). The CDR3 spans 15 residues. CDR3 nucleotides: TGTGCCAGCAGCCCCGACAGGGCCAGCAATCAGCCCCAGCATTTT. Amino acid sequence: CASSPDRASNQPQHF.

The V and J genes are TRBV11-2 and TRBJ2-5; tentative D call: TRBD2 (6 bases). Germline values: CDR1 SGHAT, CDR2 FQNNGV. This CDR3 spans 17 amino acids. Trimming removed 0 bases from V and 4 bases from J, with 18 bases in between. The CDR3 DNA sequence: TGTGCCAGCAGCTTAGATCGAGGATTCGGGAGAGGAGAGACCCAGTACTTC. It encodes CASSLDRGFGRGETQYF.

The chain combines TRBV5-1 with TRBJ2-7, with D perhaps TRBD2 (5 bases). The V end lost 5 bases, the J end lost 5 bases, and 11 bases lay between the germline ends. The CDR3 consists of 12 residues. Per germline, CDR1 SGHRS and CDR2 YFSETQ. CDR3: CASSISGNEQYF. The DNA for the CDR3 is TGCGCCAGCAGTATTTCGGGGAACGAGCAGTACTTC.

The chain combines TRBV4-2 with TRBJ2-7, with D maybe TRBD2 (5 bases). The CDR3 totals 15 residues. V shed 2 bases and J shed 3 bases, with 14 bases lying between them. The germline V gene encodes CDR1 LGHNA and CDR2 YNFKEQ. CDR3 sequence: CASSQSGVGRYEQYF. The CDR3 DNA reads TGTGCCAGCAGCCAATCCGGGGTCGGACGCTACGAGCAGTACTTC.